These 22 T cell receptor beta chains were all obtained from the same sample, sequenced in a study of shared clonotypes between healthy human individuals. Produced via immunoSEQ multiplex PCR; TCRdb's table is partial and in-frame only. This table holds about 2 million clones, approximately 94% found once. The naive CD8 population came from CD45RO-negative cells selected for CCR7, without terminally differentiated effector memory CD45RA+ cells. What was sequenced was naive CD8+ T cells sorted from blood. Source of these receptors: a man aged 18 to 29 in good health.

This chain connects TRBV9 to TRBJ1-3; D is unclear. The V and J ends lost 6 bases and 0 bases respectively, with 4 bases between them. Germline V gene sequence: CDR1 SGDLS, CDR2 YYNGEE. The CDR3 loop spans 12 amino acids. DNA for the CDR3: TGTGCCAGCAAAAGCTCTGGAAACACCATATATTTT. Encoded protein: CASKSSGNTIYF. Combining the CDR3 with reference TRBV9 and TRBJ1-3 gives the whole variable domain DSGVTQTPKHLITATGQRVTLRCSPRSGDLSVYWYQQSLDQGLQFLIQYYNGEERAKGNILERFSAQQFPDLHSELNLSSLELGDSALYFCASKSSGNTIYFGEGSWLTVV.

The genes are TRBV5-1 and TRBJ1-4; D gene uncertain. V was pared by 0 bases and J by 3 bases, with 15 bases between. Germline CDR1 and CDR2: SGHRS and YFSETQ. The CDR3 extends over 17 amino acids. CDR3 amino acids: CASSLDMDQNPNEKLFF. The CDR3 coding sequence is TGCGCCAGCAGCTTGGACATGGACCAGAACCCTAATGAAAAACTGTTTTTT.

The V and J genes are TRBV6-1 and TRBJ2-1; TRBD2 agrees at 13 bases. V lost 4 bases, J lost 6 bases, and 6 bases stayed unmatched. This CDR3 is 16 amino acids long. From germline, CDR1 is MNHNS and CDR2 SASEGT. CDR3 DNA: TGTGCCAGCAGTGCCGTCGGGACTAGCGGGATCAATGAGCAGTTCTTC. Translated, it gives CASSAVGTSGINEQFF.

The chain recombines TRBV10-3 with TRBJ1-5; TRBD1 aligns across 8 bases. This CDR3 has 15 residues. The germline gives CDR1 ENHRY, CDR2 SYGVKD. Trimming removed 6 bases from V and 5 bases from J; junction bases left unmatched: 9. The CDR3 region is CAISGTTGVDQPQHF. CDR3 in DNA: TGTGCCATCAGCGGAACGACAGGGGTAGATCAGCCCCAGCATTTT.

The CDR3 DNA reads as TGTGCCAGCAGCTTAGGTTCGGAGATCATGAACACTGAAGCTTTCTTT. Its translation is CASSLGSEIMNTEAFF. V and J are TRBV7-6 and TRBJ1-1; no clear D gene. The CDR3 length is 16 residues. Germline V lookup: CDR1 SGHVS, CDR2 FNYEAQ. The V and J ends lost 1 base and 0 bases respectively, with 12 bases between them.

This sequence joins TRBV19 and TRBJ2-7, with D possibly matching TRBD2 (6 bases). The CDR3 covers 15 residues. CDR1 is LNHDA and CDR2 is SQIVND in the germline V gene (reference sequence). Trimming took 5 bases from V and 3 from J, leaving 17 bases between them. As DNA, the CDR3 is TGTGCCAGTAGTTCCGGGACTCCTATCTTCTACGAGCAGTACTTC. This translates into CASSSGTPIFYEQYF.

The chain uses TRBV28 and TRBJ2-7; D possibly matches TRBD1 or TRBD2 (5 bases each). V was cut by 4 bases and J by 0 bases, with 28 bases left in between. Germline CDR1 is MDHEN and CDR2 is SYDVKM. The CDR3 has 20 amino acids. The DNA for the CDR3 is TGTGCCAGCAGTTCTCGACCGACAATAGGTTACGGGGCCGACTCCTACGAGCAGTACTTC. It codes for CASSSRPTIGYGADSYEQYF. Complete variable domain (other parts from reference TRBV28 and TRBJ2-7): DVKVTQSSRYLVKRTGEKVFLECVQDMDHENMFWYRQDPGLGLRLIYFSYDVKMKEKGDIPEGYSVSREKKERFSLILESASTNQTSMYLCASSSRPTIGYGADSYEQYFGPGTRLTVT.

The rearrangement joins TRBV6-1 to TRBJ1-6; D might be TRBD1 (6 bases). Trimming stripped 1 base from V and 4 bases from J, with 14 bases between. Germline V gene data show CDR1 as MNHNS and CDR2 as SASEGT. This CDR3 comprises 17 residues. The CDR3 DNA sequence: TGTGCCAGCAGTGAAGTGTGGCAGGGGTCGTATAATTCACCCCTCCACTTT. This gives the protein CASSEVWQGSYNSPLHF.

The CDR3 region has the DNA TGTGCCAGCAGAACCTTTTATAGCAATCAGCCCCAGCATTTT. Amino acid sequence: CASRTFYSNQPQHF. The genes are TRBV21-1 and TRBJ1-5. TRBV21-1 is a known pseudogene. CDR3 length: 14 residues.

The rearrangement links TRBV19 to TRBJ2-5, with D tentatively TRBD1 (6 bases). The germline V and J ends were trimmed by 7 bases and 3 bases, with 6 bases remaining between them. This CDR3 has 11 amino acids. The germline V gene has CDR1 LNHDA and CDR2 SQIVND (reference sequence). CDR3 sequence: CASKGEETQYF. In nucleotides, the CDR3 is TGTGCCAGTAAGGGGGAAGAGACCCAGTACTTC.

J is TRBJ1-5 and V is TRBV5-6, with TRBD1 matching over 8 bases. The CDR3 loop spans 15 amino acids. CDR1 SGHDT and CDR2 YYEEEE come from the germline V gene. With 0 bases clipped from V and 2 bases from J, the junction kept 1 base outside the gene matches. The CDR3 here is CASSLAGQGNQPQHF. The CDR3 DNA follows: TGTGCCAGCAGCTTGGCGGGACAGGGCAATCAGCCCCAGCATTTT.

Remarks on this clone: Germline is not matched at one junction end, which may reflect a read error. The chain recombines TRBV28 with TRBJ2-5; D is undetermined. Germline CDR1 and CDR2: MDHEN and SYDVKM. The CDR3 is made up of 14 amino acids. The CDR3 DNA reads TGTGCCAGCAGTTTGGGTTCCCACCAAGGGACCCAGTACTTC. Protein product: CASSLGSHQGTQYF.

This chain uses TRBV2 with TRBJ2-5; 8 nucleotides align to TRBD2. V was clipped by 1 base and J by 5 bases; unmatched bases: 6. The length of the CDR3 is 15 residues. Per the germline V gene, CDR1 is SNHLY and CDR2 is FYNNEI. The CDR3 sequence: CASSEGGGQGETQYF. The CDR3 coding sequence is TGTGCCAGCAGTGAAGGCGGGGGGCAAGGGGAGACCCAGTACTTC.

The genes are TRBV10-2 and TRBJ2-7, with 9 nucleotides matching TRBD1. V was clipped by 7 bases and J by 3 bases; unmatched bases: 7. Germline CDR1 WSHSY, CDR2 SAAADI. The CDR3 has 14 amino acids. The CDR3 region has the DNA TGCGCCAGCAAGGGGACAGGGAGAGACTACGAGCAGTACTTC. The encoded protein is CASKGTGRDYEQYF.

This chain links TRBV4-1 with TRBJ2-5; 10 bases map to TRBD2. CDR3 size: 16 residues. Germline V lookup: CDR1 MGHRA, CDR2 YSYEKL. With V trimmed by 0 bases and J by 5 bases, 6 bases remained unmatched. CDR3 in DNA: TGCGCCAGCAGCCAAGATCGCCTAGCGGGAGCTGAGACCCAGTACTTC. Translation: CASSQDRLAGAETQYF.

The chain carries TRBV2 and TRBJ2-7, with a weak D call TRBD1 (6 bases). Germline V gene lookup returns CDR1 SNHLY and CDR2 FYNNEI. This CDR3 is 13 amino acids long. Trimming pared 8 bases from V and 2 bases from J, leaving 13 bases between. The CDR3 loop is CASLLQGTYEQYF. In DNA form, the CDR3 reads TGTGCCAGCCTACTACAGGGTACCTACGAGCAGTACTTC.

This chain connects TRBV4-1 to TRBJ2-5; TRBD2 agrees at 12 bases. Losses at the gene ends were 5 bases for V and 4 bases for J; bases not matched to a gene: 5. Germline V gives CDR1 MGHRA, CDR2 YSYEKL. The CDR3 has 15 amino acids. CDR3 amino acids: CASSSGLAGSETQYF. DNA of the CDR3: TGCGCCAGCAGCTCAGGACTAGCGGGGTCAGAGACCCAGTACTTC.

The chain links TRBV29-1 to TRBJ2-2; D is unresolved. CDR1 is SQVTM, CDR2 ANQGSEA, per germline. V gave up 7 bases and J gave up 2 bases, with 14 bases separating them. This CDR3 spans 14 amino acids. In DNA form, the CDR3 reads TGCAGCGGAGGATGGGCGGAAAACACCGGGGAGCTGTTTTTT. It translates to CSGGWAENTGELFF.

The V call is TRBV4-3, the J call TRBJ2-3; possible D gene TRBD1, 5 bases. From germline, CDR1 is LGHNA and CDR2 YSLEER. V lost 0 bases to trimming and J lost 2 bases, with 9 bases between them. The CDR3 extends over 15 amino acids. CDR3 bases: TGCGCCAGCAGCCAAGATCGACAGTACACAGATACGCAGTATTTT. Translating it yields CASSQDRQYTDTQYF.

The chain links TRBV5-4 to TRBJ1-2; D unclear. CDR1 and CDR2 (germline): SGHNT, YYREEE (reference sequence). The CDR3 consists of 14 residues. V was cut by 5 bases and J by 8 bases, with 19 bases left in between. The DNA for the CDR3 is TGTGCCAGCAGTCCTCCGGGAATCTTAGAGGGCTACACCTTC. Protein sequence: CASSPPGILEGYTF. The variable domain in full, completed from reference TRBV5-4 and TRBJ1-2, reads ETGVTQSPTHLIKTRGQQVTLRCSSQSGHNTVSWYQQALGQGPQFIFQYYREEENGRGNFPPRFSGLQFPNYSSELNVNALELDDSALYLCASSPPGILEGYTFGSGTRLTVV.

The J gene is TRBJ2-1, the V gene TRBV4-1; TRBD2 is a possible D gene (6 bases). Germline V gene sequence: CDR1 MGHRA, CDR2 YSYEKL. The CDR3 spans 16 residues. V was cut by 2 bases and J by 0 bases, with 11 bases left in between. DNA of the CDR3: TGCGCCAGCAGCCAAATTATCGGGAGCTCCTACAATGAGCAGTTCTTC. Translated, it gives CASSQIIGSSYNEQFF.

The chain is built from TRBV7-6 and TRBJ2-1; TRBD2 matches 10 bases. The CDR3 totals 14 residues. The germline CDR1 and CDR2 sequences are SGHVS and FNYEAQ. V lost 7 bases and J lost 8; bases outside the gene matches: 8. CDR3 nucleotide sequence: TGTGCCAGCAACAAAGCGGGGGGGATCGATGAGCAGTTCTTC. It codes for CASNKAGGIDEQFF.